This TCR beta chain was sequenced for a study of siplizumab effects on memory and regulatory T cells. Broader study findings: Memory cells seemed less diverse than naive T cells, which seemed major alloresponse contributors. Just a small share of alloreactive clones was traced back to unstimulated subsets.

This clone showed up just once. Its target is not known. With 7 bases removed from V and 3 bases from J, the gap between germline ends came to 13 bases. The V gene's germline CDR1 is MDHEN and CDR2 SYDVKM. The CDR3 consists of 13 residues. Profiled with immunoSEQ multiplex PCR; TCRdb holds only in-frame clones, not every one. The profile shows approximately 92,000 clones, around 94% of them singletons. What was sequenced was non-Treg CD4+ T cells sorted from blood. The chain couples TRBV28 to TRBJ2-7, with D possibly TRBD1 on 5 matching bases. This receptor was identified in a human donor in good health. CDR3 nucleotide sequence: TGTGCCAGCAAGGTAAACAGGTTCTACGAGCAGTACTTC. It specifies CASKVNRFYEQYF.